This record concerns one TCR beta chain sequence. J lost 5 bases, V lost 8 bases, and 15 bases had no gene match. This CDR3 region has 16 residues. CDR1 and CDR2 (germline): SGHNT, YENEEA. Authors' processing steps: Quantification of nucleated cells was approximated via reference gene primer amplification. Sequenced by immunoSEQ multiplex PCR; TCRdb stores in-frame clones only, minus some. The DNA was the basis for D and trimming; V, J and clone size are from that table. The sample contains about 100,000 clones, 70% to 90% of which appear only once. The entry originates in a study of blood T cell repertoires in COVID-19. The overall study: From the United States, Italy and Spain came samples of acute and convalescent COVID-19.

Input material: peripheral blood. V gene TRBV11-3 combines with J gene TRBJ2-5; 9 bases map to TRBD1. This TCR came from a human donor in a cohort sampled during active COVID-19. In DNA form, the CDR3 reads TGTGCCAGCCCCGTCACAGGGGGCCCATGGTTGGAGACCCAGTACTTC. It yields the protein CASPVTGGPWLETQYF.